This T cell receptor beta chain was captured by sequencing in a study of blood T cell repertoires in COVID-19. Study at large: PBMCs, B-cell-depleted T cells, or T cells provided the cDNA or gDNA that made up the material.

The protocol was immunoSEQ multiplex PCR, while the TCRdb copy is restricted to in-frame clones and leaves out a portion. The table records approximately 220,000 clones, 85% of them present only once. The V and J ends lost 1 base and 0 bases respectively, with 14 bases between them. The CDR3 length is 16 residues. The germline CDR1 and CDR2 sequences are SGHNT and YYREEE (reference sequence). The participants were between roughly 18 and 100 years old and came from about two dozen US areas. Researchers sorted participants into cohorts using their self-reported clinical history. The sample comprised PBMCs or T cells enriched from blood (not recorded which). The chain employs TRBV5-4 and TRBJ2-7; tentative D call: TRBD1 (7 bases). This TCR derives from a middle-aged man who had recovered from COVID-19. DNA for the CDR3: TGTGCCAGCAGCTTGTTATCAGGGGGGAACTCCTACGAGCAGTACTTC. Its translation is CASSLLSGGNSYEQYF.